This T cell receptor beta chain was retrieved from a study of blood T cell repertoires in COVID-19. Study-level information: PBMCs, B-cell-depleted T cells, or T cells provided the cDNA or gDNA that made up the material.

TCRdb keeps only in-frame clones here, not all; method: immunoSEQ multiplex PCR. In the table there are around 130,000 clones, 70% to 90% of which are singletons. The sample was peripheral blood. The receptor was derived from a man between 60 and 75 years old with acute or convalescent COVID-19.

This CDR3 reads CASSSTGGYNQPQHF. The DNA for the CDR3 is TGTGCCAGCAGTTCCACCGGGGGGTACAATCAGCCCCAGCATTTT. The chain employs TRBV6-5 and TRBJ1-5; tentatively, D is TRBD1 (5 bases). Germline V gene lookup returns CDR1 MNHEY and CDR2 SVGAGI. The CDR3 has 15 amino acids. Trimming removed 4 bases from V and 3 bases from J, with 13 bases in between.